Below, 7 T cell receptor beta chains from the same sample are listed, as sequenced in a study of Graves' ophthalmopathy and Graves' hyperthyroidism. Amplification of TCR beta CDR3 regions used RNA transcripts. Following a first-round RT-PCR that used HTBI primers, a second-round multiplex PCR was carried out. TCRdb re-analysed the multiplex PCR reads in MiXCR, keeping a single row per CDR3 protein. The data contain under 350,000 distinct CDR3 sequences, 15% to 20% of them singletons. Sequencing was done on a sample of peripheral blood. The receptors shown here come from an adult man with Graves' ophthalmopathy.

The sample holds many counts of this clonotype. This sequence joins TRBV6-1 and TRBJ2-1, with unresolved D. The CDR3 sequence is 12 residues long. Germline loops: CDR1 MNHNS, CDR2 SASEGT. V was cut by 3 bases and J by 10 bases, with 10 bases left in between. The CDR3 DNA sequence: TGTGCCAGCAGTGACCCAGTAGGGGAGCAGTTCTTC. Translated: CASSDPVGEQFF.

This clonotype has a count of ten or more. The CDR3 is CASSAEGYEQYF. CDR3 bases: TGTGCCAGCAGCGCCGAGGGTTACGAGCAGTACTTC. V is TRBV6-5 and J is TRBJ2-7, with D perhaps matching TRBD2 (5 bases). Germline CDR1 and CDR2: MNHEY and SVGAGI. The CDR3 has 12 amino acids. Trimming stripped 6 bases from V and 4 bases from J, with 10 bases between.

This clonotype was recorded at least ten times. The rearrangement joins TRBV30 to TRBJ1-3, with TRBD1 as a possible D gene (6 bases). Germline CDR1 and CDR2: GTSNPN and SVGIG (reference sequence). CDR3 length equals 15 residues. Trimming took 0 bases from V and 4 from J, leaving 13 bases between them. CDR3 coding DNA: TGTGCCTGGAGTGTATGGGGGGCGCGAGGAAACACCATATATTTT. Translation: CAWSVWGARGNTIYF.

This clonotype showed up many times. CDR3 bases: TGTGCCAGCCTCCTGGGGACAGGGGGCGTGGGGACCCAGTACTTC. Amino acids: CASLLGTGGVGTQYF. The chain recombines TRBV6-2 or TRBV6-3 with TRBJ2-5; 12 bases line up with TRBD1. CDR3 size: 15 residues. The ends lost 8 bases at V and 7 bases at J; junction bases unmatched: 11. Germline assignment: CDR1 MNHEY and CDR2 SVGEGT.

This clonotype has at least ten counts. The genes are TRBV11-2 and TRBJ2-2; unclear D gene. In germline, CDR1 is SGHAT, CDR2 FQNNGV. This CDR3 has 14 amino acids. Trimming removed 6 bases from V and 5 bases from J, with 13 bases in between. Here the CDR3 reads CASSVDGWTGELFF. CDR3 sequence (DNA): TGTGCCAGCAGTGTGGACGGGTGGACCGGGGAGCTGTTTTTT.

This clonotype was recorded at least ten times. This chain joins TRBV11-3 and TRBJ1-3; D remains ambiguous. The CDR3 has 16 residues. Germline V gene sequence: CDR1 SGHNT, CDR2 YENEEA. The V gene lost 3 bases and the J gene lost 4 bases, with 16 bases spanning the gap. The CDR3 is CASSFNPPRSGNTIYF. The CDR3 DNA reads TGTGCCAGCAGCTTTAACCCCCCGAGGTCGGGAAACACCATATATTTT.

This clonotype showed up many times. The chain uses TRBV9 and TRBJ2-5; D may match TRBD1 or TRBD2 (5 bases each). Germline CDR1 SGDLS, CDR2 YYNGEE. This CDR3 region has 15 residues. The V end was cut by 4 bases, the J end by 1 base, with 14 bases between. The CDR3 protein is CASSLGALVQETQYF. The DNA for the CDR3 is TGTGCCAGCAGCCTCGGGGCCCTCGTCCAAGAGACCCAGTACTTC.